These 23 T cell receptor beta chains came from one sample sequenced in a study of early T cells in non-severe SARS-CoV-2 infection. Each CDR3 protein gets one entry after TCRdb re-called the 5' RACE reads with MiXCR. The sample contains fewer than 120,000 distinct CDR3 sequences, roughly 12% of which appear only once. The source was whole blood, collected at baseline. The receptors originated from an adult who was a healthcare worker with PCR-confirmed SARS-CoV-2 infection or an uninfected control (not recorded which).

V is TRBV6-1 and J is TRBJ1-5; no clear D gene. The length of the CDR3 is 15 residues. The germline V and J ends were trimmed by 3 bases and 4 bases, with 13 bases remaining between them. Germline assignment: CDR1 MNHNS and CDR2 SASEGT. This CDR3 is CASSERQEPNQPQHF. Here the CDR3 DNA reads TGTGCCAGCAGTGAGCGGCAGGAGCCTAATCAGCCCCAGCATTTT.

This clonotype showed up many times. V and J are TRBV9 and TRBJ2-2; perhaps D is TRBD1 or TRBD2 (5 bases each). From germline, CDR1 is SGDLS and CDR2 YYNGEE. The CDR3 totals 15 residues. V lost 4 bases and J 6 bases, leaving 16 bases between the germline ends. The CDR3 DNA reads TGTGCCAGCAGCCCCACCGGGACCTACTCCGGGGAGCTGTTTTTT. This sequence encodes CASSPTGTYSGELFF.

There are many counts of this clonotype. This sequence joins TRBV7-9 and TRBJ1-1; the D is unclear. Germline V gives CDR1 SEHNR, CDR2 FQNEAQ (reference sequence). The CDR3 is 13 residues long. V dropped 3 bases and J dropped 0 bases, with 5 bases sitting between them. CDR3 sequence reads: CASSLEMNTEAFF. The CDR3 nucleotides are TGTGCCAGCAGCTTGGAGATGAACACTGAAGCTTTCTTT.

This clonotype was seen a few times. The V gene is TRBV6-5, the J gene TRBJ1-2; D unresolved. V was trimmed by 5 bases and J by 7 bases, leaving 11 bases between them. Germline V gene lookup returns CDR1 MNHEY and CDR2 SVGAGI. The CDR3 length is 12 residues. The CDR3 nucleotides read TGTGCCAGCAGTACGTGGACGAGTGGCTACACCTTC. Its protein product is CASSTWTSGYTF.

This clonotype has a handful of counts. The chain joins TRBV4-1 to TRBJ1-5; TRBD1 might be the D (6 bases). The germline V gene has CDR1 MGHRA and CDR2 YSYEKL. Trimming left V 0 bases short and J 6 bases short, with 15 bases between. The length of the CDR3 is 16 residues. The DNA of the CDR3 is TGCGCCAGCAGCCAAGATCTTAACAGGGTGGCTCAGCCCCAGCATTTT. Its protein is CASSQDLNRVAQPQHF.

This clonotype was counted between two and nine times. The V gene is TRBV6-5, the J gene TRBJ2-3; D is perhaps TRBD1 or TRBD2 (5 bases each). The CDR3 loop spans 14 amino acids. Germline CDR1 MNHEY, CDR2 SVGAGI. Between the trimmed V and J ends, which lost 6 bases and 1 base, there was a span of 11 bases. In DNA form, the CDR3 reads TGTGCCAGCAGCCGGGGCGGAGGCACAGATACGCAGTATTTT. Amino acid sequence: CASSRGGGTDTQYF.

The genes are TRBV14 and TRBJ2-2, with 14 bases aligning to TRBD2. V gave up 4 bases and J gave up 5 bases; unmatched junction bases: 0. Germline-derived CDR1 and CDR2 are SGHDN and FVKESK. The CDR3 spans 15 residues. In nucleotides, the CDR3 is TGTGCCAGCAGCCGACTAGCGGGAGGGACCGGGGAGCTGTTTTTT. Its translation: CASSRLAGGTGELFF.

Here the CDR3 reads CASSQDRPNEQFF. The CDR3 DNA is TGTGCCAGCAGCCAAGATAGGCCCAATGAGCAGTTCTTC. The V and J genes are TRBV14 and TRBJ2-1, with D uncertain. Germline V gene lookup returns CDR1 SGHDN and CDR2 FVKESK. The CDR3 totals 13 residues. V gave up 0 bases and J gave up 6 bases, with 6 bases separating them. The variable domain in full, completed from reference TRBV14 and TRBJ2-1, reads EAGVTQFPSHSVIEKGQTVTLRCDPISGHDNLYWYRRVMGKEIKFLLHFVKESKQDESGMPNNRFLAERTGGTYSTLKVQPAELEDSGVYFCASSQDRPNEQFFGPGTRLTVL.

This chain joins TRBV9 and TRBJ2-3; D not certain. CDR3 size: 14 residues. Deletions cut 0 bases from V and 2 bases from J, with 7 bases between. CDR1 SGDLS and CDR2 YYNGEE come from the germline V gene. The chain's CDR3 is CASSVAPATDTQYF. The CDR3 DNA sequence: TGTGCCAGCAGCGTAGCTCCCGCCACAGATACGCAGTATTTT.

This sequence joins TRBV5-1 and TRBJ2-2, with TRBD1 identical over 8 bases. Trimming cost V 4 bases and J 0 bases; bases outside gene matches: 2. The CDR3 loop spans 15 amino acids. The germline V gene has CDR1 SGHRS and CDR2 YFSETQ. The CDR3 loop reads CASSQQGANTGELFF. The CDR3 coding sequence is TGCGCCAGCAGCCAACAGGGGGCGAACACCGGGGAGCTGTTTTTT.

There are many counts of this clonotype. The rearrangement uses TRBV29-1 and TRBJ2-1, with D perhaps TRBD1 (5 bases). The CDR3 runs to 11 residues. Germline values: CDR1 SQVTM, CDR2 ANQGSEA. Deletions cut 6 bases from V and 5 bases from J, with 8 bases between. The CDR3 sequence: CSVDSNNEQFF. The CDR3 nucleotides read TGCAGCGTCGACAGCAACAATGAGCAGTTCTTC.

This clonotype was seen repeatedly, ten times or more. The CDR3 region has the DNA TGTGCCACCAGCAGAGTCCCAAGCAATGAGCAGTTCTTC. The encoded protein is CATSRVPSNEQFF. This chain joins TRBV15 and TRBJ2-1; D ambiguous. The germline CDR1 and CDR2 sequences are LNHNV and YYDKDF (reference sequence). This CDR3 has 13 amino acids. V was cut by 1 base and J by 6 bases, with 7 bases left in between.

This clonotype came up a few times. The CDR3 DNA sequence: TGCGCCAGCAGGGCCTTTGGGACTAGAGGTACAGATACGCAGTATTTT. It specifies CASRAFGTRGTDTQYF. The chain combines TRBV5-1 with TRBJ2-3; 8 nucleotides match TRBD2. Per the germline V gene, CDR1 is SGHRS and CDR2 is YFSETQ. V trimming: 5 bases; J trimming: 3 bases; junction bases outside the gene matches: 11. This CDR3 region has 16 residues.

This clonotype was picked up a small number of times. The chain recombines TRBV5-1 with TRBJ1-1; no reliable D call. Germline lookup yields CDR1 SGHRS and CDR2 YFSETQ. The CDR3 is made up of 15 amino acids. V lost 0 bases, J lost 0 bases, and 9 bases lay in between. CDR3 bases: TGCGCCAGCAGCTTGGCACACGGAGTGAACACTGAAGCTTTCTTT. The encoded protein is CASSLAHGVNTEAFF.

This chain uses TRBV27 with TRBJ1-1; D possibly corresponds to TRBD1 (6 bases). Germline CDR1 and CDR2: MNHEY and SMNVEV (reference sequence). The V gene lost 5 bases and the J gene lost 5 bases, with 15 bases spanning the gap. This CDR3 spans 14 amino acids. The CDR3 reads CASSRGAWETEAFF. The CDR3 nucleotides read TGTGCCAGCAGTCGGGGGGCTTGGGAGACTGAAGCTTTCTTT.

Many counts were recorded for this clonotype. The chain links TRBV29-1 to TRBJ1-2; no clear D gene. The CDR3 totals 14 residues. V lost 2 bases and J lost 5, with 15 bases in between. CDR1 is SQVTM, CDR2 ANQGSEA, per germline. The chain's CDR3 is CSVEPVPNFYGYTF. Written as DNA, the CDR3 is TGCAGCGTTGAACCGGTCCCGAATTTTTATGGCTACACCTTC.

This clonotype was observed at least ten times. The rearrangement joins TRBV6-2 or TRBV6-3 to TRBJ1-1; tentatively, D is TRBD1 (6 bases). CDR1 and CDR2 from the germline V gene are MNHEY and SVGEGT. V lost 5 bases, J lost 3 bases, and 22 bases lay in between. The CDR3 is 17 residues long. The CDR3 here is CASSGREGGSGDTEAFF. The CDR3 DNA is TGTGCCAGCAGTGGGCGTGAAGGGGGATCGGGGGACACTGAAGCTTTCTTT.

In this sample, this clonotype turned up a few times. The rearrangement uses TRBV5-1 and TRBJ2-5, with D possibly TRBD2 on 6 matching bases. V was shortened by 7 bases and J by 5 bases, with 15 bases between the two germline ends. The CDR3 is 13 residues long. From germline, CDR1 is SGHRS and CDR2 YFSETQ. The CDR3 sequence: CASSDPGDETQYF. In DNA form, the CDR3 reads TGCGCCAGCTCAGACCCGGGGGACGAGACCCAGTACTTC.

The chain has TRBV4-2 and TRBJ2-1; the D gene is possibly TRBD1 (5 bases). The germline V and J ends were trimmed by 6 bases and 0 bases, with 12 bases remaining between them. The CDR3 has 15 amino acids. The germline V gene has CDR1 LGHNA and CDR2 YNFKEQ. CDR3 nucleotides: TGTGCCAGCAGAGTCGACAGTAGCTCCTACAATGAGCAGTTCTTC. Translation gives CASRVDSSSYNEQFF.

There are a few counts of this clonotype. The V and J genes are TRBV6-6 and TRBJ1-4; 8 bases agree with TRBD1. The V segment lost 5 bases and the J segment 7 bases; nucleotides outside the gene matches: 12. Germline CDR1 reads MNHNY; CDR2 reads SVGAGI (reference sequence). This CDR3 is 16 amino acids long. The CDR3 is CASSRLHQGAGEKLFF. As DNA, the CDR3 is TGTGCCAGCAGTCGATTACATCAGGGGGCGGGTGAAAAACTGTTTTTT.

In the case of this clonotype: One junction end disagrees with the germline gene, perhaps due to a read error. V usage is TRBV7-7 and J usage is TRBJ2-3, with 9 nucleotides matching TRBD1. The CDR3 has 18 amino acids. Germline CDR1 and CDR2: SSHAT and FNYEAQ (reference sequence). The CDR3 DNA sequence: TGTGCTAGCAGCCCCCTCTTCCTCCGGGACAGGGTCGCGGATACGCAGTATTTT. This translates into CASSPLFLRDRVADTQYF.

The chain couples TRBV29-1 to TRBJ1-5; D is possibly TRBD1 (6 bases). This CDR3 contains 12 residues. Looked up from germline, CDR1 is SQVTM and CDR2 is ANQGSEA. V gave up 6 bases and J gave up 7 bases, with 13 bases separating them. The CDR3 region has the DNA TGCAGCGTGAGGGGGAACGGGCAGCCCCAGCATTTT. This translates into CSVRGNGQPQHF.

This clonotype is a singleton in its sample. The chain recombines TRBV5-8 with TRBJ1-2; D is uncertain. The CDR3 totals 13 residues. The germline gives CDR1 SGHTS, CDR2 YDEGEE. V was trimmed by 4 bases and J by 1 base, leaving 8 bases between them. CDR3 DNA sequence: TGTGCCAGCAGCCACGGCCTTAACTATGGCTACACCTTC. The encoded protein is CASSHGLNYGYTF.